This T cell receptor (beta chain) derives from a study of blood T cells in healthy people across ages. Using a J-beta primer mix together with a sample-barcoded 5' primer, a second PCR was run for roughly 6 to 11 cycles. The template-switch adaptor, which had 12 random nucleotides, put a tag on each cDNA molecule. Per sample, CDR3-containing paired-end reads numbered at least 3 million. TCRdb reanalysed the 5' RACE reads using MiXCR and keeps one entry per CDR3 protein. Of about a million distinct CDR3 sequences listed, more than 30% are singletons. V was pared by 4 bases and J by 7 bases, with 11 bases between. Germline V CDR1 and CDR2: LGHNA, YNFKEQ. This CDR3 region has 13 residues. Each donor gave 9.5 to 10 milliliters of peripheral blood.

The sequence was collected from a man between 18 and 29 years old in good health. Sequenced sample: blood. This chain joins TRBV4-2 and TRBJ1-5, with D hard to call. Here the CDR3 reads CASSRLPDQPQHF. The CDR3 nucleotides read TGTGCCAGCAGCCGACTCCCCGACCAGCCCCAGCATTTT.